The T cell receptor (beta chain) under discussion was sequenced for a study of blood T cell repertoires in COVID-19. Study-level information: Acute-phase and convalescent COVID-19 samples originated in the United States, Italy and Spain.

Trimming removed 4 bases from V and 7 bases from J; junction bases left unmatched: 8. The CDR3 spans 14 residues. CDR1 and CDR2 (germline): GTSNPN, SVGIG (reference sequence). TCRdb keeps only in-frame clones here, not all; method: immunoSEQ multiplex PCR. Here the sample spans about 78,000 clones, roughly 84% being singletons. This clone turned up a few times. The rearrangement joins TRBV30 to TRBJ2-2; 8 bases map to TRBD1. The receptor was derived from a man in his fifties or sixties with acute or convalescent COVID-19. Sample: peripheral blood. The CDR3 loop reads CAWTRDRTGGELFF. The CDR3 region has the DNA TGTGCCTGGACCCGGGACAGGACCGGCGGGGAGCTGTTTTTT.